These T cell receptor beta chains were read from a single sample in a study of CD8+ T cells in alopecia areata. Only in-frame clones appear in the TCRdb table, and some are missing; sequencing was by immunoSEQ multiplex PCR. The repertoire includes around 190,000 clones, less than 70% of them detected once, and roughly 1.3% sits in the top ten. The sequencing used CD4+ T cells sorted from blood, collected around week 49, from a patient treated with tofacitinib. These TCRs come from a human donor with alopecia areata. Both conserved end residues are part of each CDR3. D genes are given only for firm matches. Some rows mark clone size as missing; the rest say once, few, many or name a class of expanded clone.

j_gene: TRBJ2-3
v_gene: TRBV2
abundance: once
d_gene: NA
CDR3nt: TGTGCCGCCAGCAATCCCTACAGGGAGAGCACAGATACGCAGTATTTT
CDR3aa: CAASNPYRESTDTQYF

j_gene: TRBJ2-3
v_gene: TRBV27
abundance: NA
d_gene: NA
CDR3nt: TGTGCCAGCAGTACGACAGGGAGGGCAGATACGCAGTATTTT
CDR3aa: CASSTTGRADTQYF

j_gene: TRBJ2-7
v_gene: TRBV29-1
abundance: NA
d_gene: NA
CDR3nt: TGCAGCGTTGAGAGACAGGCTGGCGAGCAGTACTTC
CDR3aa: CSVERQAGEQYF

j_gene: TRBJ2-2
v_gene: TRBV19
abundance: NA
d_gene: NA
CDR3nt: TGTGCCAGTAGTATAGGAGGGACCGGGGAGCTGTTTTTT
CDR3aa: CASSIGGTGELFF

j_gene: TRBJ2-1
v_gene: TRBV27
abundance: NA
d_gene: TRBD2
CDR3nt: TGTGCCAGCAGTGCCGGGACTAGCGGTTACAATGAGCAGTTCTTC
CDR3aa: CASSAGTSGYNEQFF

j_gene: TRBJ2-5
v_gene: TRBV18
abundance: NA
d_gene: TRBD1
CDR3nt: TGTGCCAGCTGGAAATCCGGGACAGCACAAGAGACCCAGTACTTC
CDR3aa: CASWKSGTAQETQYF

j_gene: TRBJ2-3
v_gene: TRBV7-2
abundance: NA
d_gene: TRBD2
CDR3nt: TGTGCCAGCAGCCTAGCGGGGGCCCCCCCCACAGATACGCAGTATTTT
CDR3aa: CASSLAGAPPTDTQYF

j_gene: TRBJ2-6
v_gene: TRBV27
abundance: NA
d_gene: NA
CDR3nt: TGTGCCAGCAGTTTAACGGACTCTGGGGCCAACGTCCTGACTTTC
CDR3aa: CASSLTDSGANVLTF

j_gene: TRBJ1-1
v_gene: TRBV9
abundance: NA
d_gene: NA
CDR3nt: TGTGCCAGCAGCGGTAGAGAGGGACGGCCCGGCACTGAAGCTTTCTTT
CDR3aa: CASSGREGRPGTEAFF

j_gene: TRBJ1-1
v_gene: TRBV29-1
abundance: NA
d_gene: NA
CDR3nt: TGCAGCGTTGAGAAGGTCAACTTGGGGACTGAAGCTTTCTTT
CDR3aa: CSVEKVNLGTEAFF

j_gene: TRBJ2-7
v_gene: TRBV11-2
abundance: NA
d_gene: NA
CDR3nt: TGTGCCAGCAGCGCGAGAGGACAGAGCTCCTACGAGCAGTACTTC
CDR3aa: CASSARGQSSYEQYF

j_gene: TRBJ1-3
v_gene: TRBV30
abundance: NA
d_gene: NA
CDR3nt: TGTGCCTGGACCGGCGGGGGCTCTGGAAACACCATATATTTT
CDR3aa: CAWTGGGSGNTIYF

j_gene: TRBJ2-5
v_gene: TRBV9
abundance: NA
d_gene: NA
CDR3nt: TGTGCCAGCAGCGTAGTTAACGGGGCCGGGGAGACCCAGTACTTC
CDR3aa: CASSVVNGAGETQYF

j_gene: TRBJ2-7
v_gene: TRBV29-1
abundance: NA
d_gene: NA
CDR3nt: TGCAGCGTTGAGGTTACGGGTAACGAGCAGTACTTC
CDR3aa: CSVEVTGNEQYF

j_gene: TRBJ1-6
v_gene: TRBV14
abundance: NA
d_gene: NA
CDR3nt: TGTGCCAGCAGCCGGACAGATCGCTCCTATAATTCACCCCTCCACTTT
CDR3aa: CASSRTDRSYNSPLHF

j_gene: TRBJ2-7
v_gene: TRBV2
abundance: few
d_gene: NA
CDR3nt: TGTGCCAGCAGCCCACGGGGGAGAGATAGCTACGAGCAGTACTTC
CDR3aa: CASSPRGRDSYEQYF

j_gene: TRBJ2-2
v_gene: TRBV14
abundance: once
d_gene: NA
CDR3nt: TGTGCCAGCAGCCAAGGCGTATGGACGTCGGGGGAGCTGTTTTTT
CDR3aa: CASSQGVWTSGELFF

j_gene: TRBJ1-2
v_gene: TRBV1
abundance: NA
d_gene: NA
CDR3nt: TGCACCAGCAGCCAATTTGGTTTCGGCTACACCTTC
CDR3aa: CTSSQFGFGYTF

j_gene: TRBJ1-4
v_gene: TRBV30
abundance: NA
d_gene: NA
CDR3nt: TGTGCCTGGACTCGTATAGAGGCAGGGGAGGAAAAACTGTTTTTT
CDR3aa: CAWTRIEAGEEKLFF

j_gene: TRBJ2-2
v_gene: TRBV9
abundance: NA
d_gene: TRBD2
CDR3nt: TGTGCCAGCAGCAAGACCGGGAGGGACTACACCGGGGAGCTATTTTTT
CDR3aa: CASSKTGRDYTGELFF

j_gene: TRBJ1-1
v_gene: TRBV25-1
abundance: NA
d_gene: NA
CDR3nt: TGTGCCAGCAGTGAGCAGGTGGAAGCTTTCTTT
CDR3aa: CASSEQVEAFF

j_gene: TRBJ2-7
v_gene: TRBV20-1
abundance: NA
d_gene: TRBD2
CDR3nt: TGCAGTGCTAAAACGGGGGGCGAGCAGTACTTC
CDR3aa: CSAKTGGEQYF

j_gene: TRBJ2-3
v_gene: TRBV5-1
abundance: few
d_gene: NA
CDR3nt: TGCGCCAGCAGCCTCGAACGAGCGACAGATACGCAGTATTTT
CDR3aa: CASSLERATDTQYF

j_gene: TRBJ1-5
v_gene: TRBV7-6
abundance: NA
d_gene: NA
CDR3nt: TGTGCCAGCAGCTTGGGGGGGGATCAGCCCCAGCATTTT
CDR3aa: CASSLGGDQPQHF

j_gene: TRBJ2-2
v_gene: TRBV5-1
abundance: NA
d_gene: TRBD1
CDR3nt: TGCGCCAGCAGCTGGGGGACAGTGAAAAACACCGGGGAGCTGTTTTTT
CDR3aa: CASSWGTVKNTGELFF

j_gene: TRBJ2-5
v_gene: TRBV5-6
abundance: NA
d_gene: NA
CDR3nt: TGTGCCAGCTCCTCCGGCAGGACACGTCAGACCCAGTACTTC
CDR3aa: CASSSGRTRQTQYF

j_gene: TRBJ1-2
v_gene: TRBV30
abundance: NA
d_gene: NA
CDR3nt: TGTGCCTGGAGTGTACCCCAAGGAGGGGCCCACGGTGGCTACACCTTC
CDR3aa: CAWSVPQGGAHGGYTF

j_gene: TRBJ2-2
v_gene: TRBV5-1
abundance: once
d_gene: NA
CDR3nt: TGCGCCAGCAGCACCTACACCGGGGAGCTGTTTTTT
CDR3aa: CASSTYTGELFF

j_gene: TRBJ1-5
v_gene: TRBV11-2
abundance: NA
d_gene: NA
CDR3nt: TGTGCCAGCAGCTCGGACCGAGGGAATCAGCCCCAGCATTTT
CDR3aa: CASSSDRGNQPQHF

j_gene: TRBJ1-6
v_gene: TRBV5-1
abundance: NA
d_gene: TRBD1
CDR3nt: TGCGCCAGCAGACCCGACAGGGGTAATTCACCCCTCCACTTT
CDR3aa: CASRPDRGNSPLHF

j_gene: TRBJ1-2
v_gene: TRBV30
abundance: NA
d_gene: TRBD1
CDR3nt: TGTGCCTGGACCCGACAGGGAAATGGCTACACCTTC
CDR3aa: CAWTRQGNGYTF

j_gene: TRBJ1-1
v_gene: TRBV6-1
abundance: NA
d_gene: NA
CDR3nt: TGTGCCAGCAGTGTGACGGCAGTCGCTGAAGCTTTCTTT
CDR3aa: CASSVTAVAEAFF

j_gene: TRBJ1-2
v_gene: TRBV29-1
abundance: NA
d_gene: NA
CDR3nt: TGCAGCGTTGAGGGTGGTGGCTACACCTTC
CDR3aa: CSVEGGGYTF

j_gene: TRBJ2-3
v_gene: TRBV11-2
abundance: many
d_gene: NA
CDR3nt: TGTGCCAGCAGCTTAGTAGGCGGGTACACAGATACGCAGTATTTT
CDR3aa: CASSLVGGYTDTQYF

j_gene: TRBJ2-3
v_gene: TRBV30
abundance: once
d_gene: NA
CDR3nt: TGTGCCTGGAGTGTGGGCCAGGGTAACACAGATACGCAGTATTTT
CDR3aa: CAWSVGQGNTDTQYF

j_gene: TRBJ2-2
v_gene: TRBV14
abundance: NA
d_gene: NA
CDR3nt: TGTGCCAGCAGCCTCTACACCGGGGAGCTGTTTTTT
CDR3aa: CASSLYTGELFF

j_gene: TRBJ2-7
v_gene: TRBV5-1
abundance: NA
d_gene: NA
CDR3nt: TGCGCCAGCAGCTTGGCCCAGGCGGGAACCTACGAGCAGTACTTC
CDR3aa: CASSLAQAGTYEQYF

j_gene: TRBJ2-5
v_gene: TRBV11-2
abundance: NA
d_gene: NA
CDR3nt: TGTGCCAGCAGCTTAGATCGGGGGCTGAGGGAGACCCAGTACTTC
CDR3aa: CASSLDRGLRETQYF

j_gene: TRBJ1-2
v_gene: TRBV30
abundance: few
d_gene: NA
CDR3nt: TGTGCCTGGAGGTCGACCGGGACATACACACGCTATGGCTACACCTTC
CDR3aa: CAWRSTGTYTRYGYTF

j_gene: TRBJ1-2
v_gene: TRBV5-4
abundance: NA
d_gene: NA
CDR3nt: TGTGCCAGCAGCCTGGATCATTATGGCTACACCTTC
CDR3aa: CASSLDHYGYTF

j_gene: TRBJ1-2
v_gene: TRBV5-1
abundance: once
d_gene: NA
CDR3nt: TGCGCCAGCAGCTTGGGGGACCGAAAGTATGGCTACACCTTC
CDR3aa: CASSLGDRKYGYTF

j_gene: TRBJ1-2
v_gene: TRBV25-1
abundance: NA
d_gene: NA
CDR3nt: TGTGCCAGCAGTGAATCAGGGGCTAACTATGGCTACACCTTC
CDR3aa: CASSESGANYGYTF

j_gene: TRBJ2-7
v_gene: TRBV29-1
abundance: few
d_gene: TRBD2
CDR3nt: TGCAGCGCCCATACTAGCGGGGTCTCCTACGAGCAGTACTTC
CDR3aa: CSAHTSGVSYEQYF

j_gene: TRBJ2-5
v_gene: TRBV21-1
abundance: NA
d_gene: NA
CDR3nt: TGTGCCAGCAGCCCCCCGCAGGACGGAGAGACCCAGTACTTC
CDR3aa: CASSPPQDGETQYF